The sample holds many counts of the clone carrying this TCR beta chain. The data originate from a study of blood T cells in healthy people across ages. Study-wide context: About one barcoded beta molecule per two T cells came from capture by template switching.

Alongside a J-beta primer mix, a sample-barcoded 5' primer served in a second PCR lasting roughly 7 to 12 cycles. TCRdb passed the 5' RACE reads through MiXCR, listing each CDR3 protein once. The sample shows hundreds of thousands of distinct CDR3 sequences, around two fifths of them seen only once. Germline CDR1 is SQVTM and CDR2 is ANQGSEA. The junction had 9 bases not matched to a gene; V was cut back by 6 bases and J by 6 bases. CDR3 length: 14 amino acids. Per-sample PBMC isolation yielded at least 6 million cells. The clonotype was recovered from a man older than 75 in good health. This rearrangement joins TRBV29-1 to TRBJ2-5, with 11 bases aligning to TRBD1. Sequenced material: blood. The CDR3 DNA sequence: TGCAGCGTCGGACAGGGGGCCCCGACGCAGACCCAGTACTTC. Translation gives CSVGQGAPTQTQYF. Supplemented by reference TRBV29-1 and TRBJ2-5, the full variable domain reads SAVISQKPSRDICQRGTSLTIQCQVDSQVTMMFWYRQQPGQSLTLIATANQGSEATYESGFVIDKFPISRPNLTFSTLTVSNMSPEDSSIYLCSVGQGAPTQTQYFGPGTRLLVL.